Sequencing of this T cell receptor beta chain was carried out in a study of blood T cell repertoires in COVID-19. In the case of this clone: Other nucleotide sequences from this sample produce the same CDR3.

The assay was immunoSEQ multiplex PCR, and TCRdb's table has in-frame clones only and misses some. This table holds 120,000 or so clones, around 82% found once. The CDR3 runs to 14 residues. Per the germline V gene, CDR1 is MNHEY and CDR2 is SVGAGI. The junction had 7 bases not matched to a gene; V was cut back by 6 bases and J by 5 bases. This chain links TRBV6-5 with TRBJ2-5, with TRBD1 matching over 9 bases. This TCR was recovered from a man older than 75 with active or convalescent COVID-19. What was sequenced was peripheral blood. CDR3 loop: CASRTTGGRETQYF. Here the CDR3 DNA reads TGTGCCAGCAGGACTACAGGGGGCCGGGAGACCCAGTACTTC.